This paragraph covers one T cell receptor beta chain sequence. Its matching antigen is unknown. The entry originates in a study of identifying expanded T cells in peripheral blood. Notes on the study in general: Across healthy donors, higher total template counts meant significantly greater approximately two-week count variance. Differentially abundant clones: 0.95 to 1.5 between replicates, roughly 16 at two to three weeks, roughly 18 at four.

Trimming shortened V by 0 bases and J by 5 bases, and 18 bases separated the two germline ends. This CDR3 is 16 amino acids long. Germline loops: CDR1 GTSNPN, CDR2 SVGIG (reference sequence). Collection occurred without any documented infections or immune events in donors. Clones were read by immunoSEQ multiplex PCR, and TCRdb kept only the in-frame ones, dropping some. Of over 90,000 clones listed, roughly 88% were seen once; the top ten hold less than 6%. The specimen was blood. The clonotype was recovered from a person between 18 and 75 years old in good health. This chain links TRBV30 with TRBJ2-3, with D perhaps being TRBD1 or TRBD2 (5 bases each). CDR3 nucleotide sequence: TGTGCCTGGAGTGTACGGTGGGGGATCGGAGGAGATACGCAGTATTTT. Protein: CAWSVRWGIGGDTQYF.